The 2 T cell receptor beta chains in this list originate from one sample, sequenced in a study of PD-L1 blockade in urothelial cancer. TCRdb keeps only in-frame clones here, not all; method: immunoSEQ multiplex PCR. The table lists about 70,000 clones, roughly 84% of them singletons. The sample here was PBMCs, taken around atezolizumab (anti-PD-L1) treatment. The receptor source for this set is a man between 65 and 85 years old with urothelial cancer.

The CDR3: CASSRQGAGANVLTF. CDR3 nucleotides: TGTGCCAGCTCACGACAGGGGGCTGGGGCCAACGTCCTGACTTTC. This chain connects TRBV18 to TRBJ2-6; 9 nucleotides line up with TRBD1. The CDR3 length is 15 residues. CDR1 is KGHSH and CDR2 is LQKENI in the germline V gene. Unmatched junction bases numbered 0, after V lost 4 bases and J lost 2 bases.

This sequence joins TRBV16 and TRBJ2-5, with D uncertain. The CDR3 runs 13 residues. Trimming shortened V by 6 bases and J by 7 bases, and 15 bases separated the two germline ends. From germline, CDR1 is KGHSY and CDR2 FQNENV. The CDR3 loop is CASSSGQFGTQYF. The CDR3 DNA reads TGTGCCAGCAGTTCGGGTCAGTTCGGGACCCAGTACTTC.